The TCR beta chain described here comes from a study of blood T cell repertoires in COVID-19. As for the study in general: Sources were T cells, B-cell-depleted T cells, or PBMCs; the material itself was cDNA or gDNA.

Original handling: Reference gene primer amplification yielded estimated nucleated cell counts. Generated by immunoSEQ multiplex PCR, the TCRdb table keeps only in-frame clones and is missing some. The V and J calls and clone size come from that table; D and trimming were worked out from the DNA. The top ten clones hold 4.2% of a sample with over 90,000 clones, about 91% of them seen once. This receptor was obtained from a man between 18 and 35 years old with acute or convalescent COVID-19. The sequencing sample was made of peripheral blood.

CDR3 sequence: CASSEVLARENEQYF. CDR3 coding DNA: TGCGCCAGCAGCGAGGTACTAGCGAGAGAGAACGAGCAGTACTTC. V and J are TRBV5-1 and TRBJ2-7, with 7 bases fitting TRBD2. V gave up 4 bases and J gave up 5 bases; unmatched junction bases: 12. The CDR3 runs to 15 residues. Germline V gene lookup returns CDR1 SGHRS and CDR2 YFSETQ.